This TCR beta chain was captured by sequencing in a study of PD-1 blockade in classical Hodgkin lymphoma. Study-wide findings and caveats: Lower baseline TCR diversity was reported for newly diagnosed patients than for healthy donors. Exclusion was the outcome for patients who began nivolumab under 1 year after ASCT.

Trimming removed 5 bases at V and 4 bases at J, with 15 bases between. CDR3 length: 15 amino acids. The germline CDR1 and CDR2 sequences are LNHDA and SQIVND (reference sequence). TCRdb's table, derived via immunoSEQ multiplex PCR, lists solely in-frame clones and lacks some. The sample yields about 26,000 clones, roughly two thirds seen once. Every patient relapsed after autologous stem cell transplantation, and brentuximab vedotin exposure varied. A note on this clone: The antigen is not known.

This receptor was identified in a human donor with classical Hodgkin lymphoma. Here the sequenced sample was peripheral blood mononuclear cells (PBMCs), taken before the second cycle of nivolumab. The chain links TRBV19 to TRBJ2-1; TRBD1 or TRBD2 may be the D gene (5 bases each). The CDR3 coding sequence is TGTGCCAGTAGTGTATCCGGGACGGGTTACAATGAGCAGTTCTTC. Protein product: CASSVSGTGYNEQFF.